This T cell receptor (beta chain) was observed in a study of cytomegalovirus exposure and HLA in healthy donors. CDR1 is SGHVS and CDR2 is FQNEAQ in the germline V gene. Trimming removed 7 bases from V and 1 base from J, with 14 bases in between. This CDR3 region has 15 residues. A multiplex PCR was run with 60 Vbeta primers and 13 Jbeta primers. Sequencing used immunoSEQ multiplex PCR; TCRdb keeps in-frame clones, though not all of them. The repertoire holds around 150,000 clones, with roughly 73% as singletons. The chain employs TRBV7-8 and TRBJ1-3, with D tentatively TRBD1 (5 bases). The sequencing input was PBMCs. The sequence came from a man aged 18 to 29 in good health and CMV-seropositive. The CDR3 coding sequence is TGTGCCAGCACCCCCAGGGCCCTGTCTGGAAACACCATATATTTT. It yields the protein CASTPRALSGNTIYF.